This TCR beta chain was captured by sequencing in a study of cytomegalovirus exposure and HLA in healthy donors. At the level of the study: Of over 350 genotyped donors, roughly 81% grouped in the Caucasian-associated ancestry cluster. Study findings and constraints: In terms of immune exposure information, only CMV serostatus was available. Later analysis suggested links between common viral pathogens and several top significant clusters.

In its sample, this clone was seen a few times. Its specificity is not known. V was pared by 5 bases and J by 5 bases, with 10 bases between. This CDR3 is built from 12 residues. Germline V CDR1 and CDR2: SEHNR, FQNEAQ (reference sequence). Use of 60 Vbeta and 13 Jbeta primers characterized the PCR. As originally analysed: In a later analysis, the count reached some 75 million unique TCR beta chains, with roughly 11 million shared. This table comes from immunoSEQ multiplex PCR, and its TCRdb copy is limited to in-frame clones, with some not included. V and J calls and clone size are those listed in that table; D and trimming were worked out from the DNA. The table includes 52,000 or so clones, roughly 74% detected once.

The TCR was taken from a female donor in good health and CMV-seronegative. The sample taken for sequencing was PBMCs. This chain joins TRBV7-9 and TRBJ2-7; D possibly corresponds to TRBD1 (6 bases). The CDR3 bases are TGTGCCAGCAGCGACCACAGGGACGAGCAGTACTTC. It encodes CASSDHRDEQYF.